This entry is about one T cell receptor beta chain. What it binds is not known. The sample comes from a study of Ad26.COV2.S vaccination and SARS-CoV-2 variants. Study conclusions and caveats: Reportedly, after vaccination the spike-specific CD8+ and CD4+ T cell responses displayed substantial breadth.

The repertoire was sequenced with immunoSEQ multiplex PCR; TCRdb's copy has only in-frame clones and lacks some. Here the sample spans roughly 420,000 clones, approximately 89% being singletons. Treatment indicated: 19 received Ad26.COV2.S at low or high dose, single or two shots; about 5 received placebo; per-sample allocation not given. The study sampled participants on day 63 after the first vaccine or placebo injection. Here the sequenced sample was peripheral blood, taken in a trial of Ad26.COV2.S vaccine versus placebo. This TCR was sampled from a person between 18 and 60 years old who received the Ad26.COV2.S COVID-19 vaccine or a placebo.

DNA of the CDR3: TGTGCCAGCACTAGGACTAGCGTCTGGACTGGTACGCAGTATTTT. Protein sequence: CASTRTSVWTGTQYF. The rearrangement joins TRBV6-5 to TRBJ2-3; 9 bases fit TRBD2. This CDR3 region has 15 residues. Looked up from germline, CDR1 is MNHEY and CDR2 is SVGAGI. V lost 7 bases to trimming and J lost 8 bases; unmatched junction nucleotides: 13.